A selection of T cell receptor beta chains follows, all from one sample in a study of T-cell reconstitution after alpha-beta-depleted transplantation in children. TCRdb called the PCR reads again in MiXCR, with one record for every CDR3 protein. This sample has about 130,000 distinct CDR3 sequences, with roughly 9% found just once. The specimen comprised PBMCs, mostly from graft donor cells, sampled 180 days after TCRalphabeta/CD19-depleted stem cell transplant. Receptor source: a girl less than two years old who had a stem cell transplant for combined immunodeficiency, so the T cells may come from the graft donor. Both conserved end residues are part of each CDR3. A D gene is named only where the DNA matches it firmly. Clone size appears in some rows only: once, few, many, or a class for an expanded clone.

CDR3 DNA: TGTGCCAGCAGTGGGACTAGCGGAAACTACGAGCAGTACTTC
CDR3 protein: CASSGTSGNYEQYF
V gene: TRBV7-6
D gene: TRBD2
J gene: TRBJ2-7
CDR3 length: 14
clone size: -

CDR3 DNA: TGCAGCGTTGCGGGCAGGGCCACCGGGGAGCTGTTTTTT
CDR3 protein: CSVAGRATGELFF
V gene: TRBV29-1
D gene: -
J gene: TRBJ2-2
CDR3 length: 13
clone size: -

CDR3 DNA: TGTGCCAGCAGTTCCGGGACACCTTATCAGCCCCAGCATTTT
CDR3 protein: CASSSGTPYQPQHF
V gene: TRBV6-5
D gene: -
J gene: TRBJ1-5
CDR3 length: 14
clone size: -

CDR3 DNA: TGTGCCATCTCAGAGTCGGGCGGGAGGGCCTACGAGCAGTACTTC
CDR3 protein: CAISESGGRAYEQYF
V gene: TRBV10-3
D gene: TRBD2
J gene: TRBJ2-7
CDR3 length: 15
clone size: few

CDR3 DNA: TGTGCCAGCAGTAAGGGGTTGCAGGGTTTTGCAGATACGCAGTATTTT
CDR3 protein: CASSKGLQGFADTQYF
V gene: TRBV6-2/TRBV6-3
D gene: -
J gene: TRBJ2-3
CDR3 length: 16
clone size: -

CDR3 DNA: TGCAGTGCTAGAGATATGGCAGGGGGCTCCTACAATGAGCAGTTCTTC
CDR3 protein: CSARDMAGGSYNEQFF
V gene: TRBV20-1
D gene: TRBD1
J gene: TRBJ2-1
CDR3 length: 16
clone size: -

CDR3 DNA: TGTGCCATCAGTAGTGAAGGGGGCTTGTATGGCTACACCTTC
CDR3 protein: CAISSEGGLYGYTF
V gene: TRBV10-3
D gene: TRBD1
J gene: TRBJ1-2
CDR3 length: 14
clone size: -

CDR3 DNA: TGCAGTGCTAACGACCACACTGAAGCTTTCTTT
CDR3 protein: CSANDHTEAFF
V gene: TRBV20-1
D gene: -
J gene: TRBJ1-1
CDR3 length: 11
clone size: many

CDR3 DNA: TGTGCCAGCTCACCCCAGGGAGAAAACGAGCAGTACTTC
CDR3 protein: CASSPQGENEQYF
V gene: TRBV18
D gene: -
J gene: TRBJ2-7
CDR3 length: 13
clone size: -

CDR3 DNA: TGTGCCAGCTCACGGGGCGGAGGACAGTCAATGAACACCGGGGAGCTGTTTTTT
CDR3 protein: CASSRGGGQSMNTGELFF
V gene: TRBV18
D gene: -
J gene: TRBJ2-2
CDR3 length: 18
clone size: few

CDR3 DNA: TGCGCCAGCAGCGGGCACAGGGACCGGGACCAAGAGACCCAGTACTTC
CDR3 protein: CASSGHRDRDQETQYF
V gene: TRBV5-1
D gene: -
J gene: TRBJ2-5
CDR3 length: 16
clone size: few

CDR3 DNA: TGTGCCAGCAGTTTAGATCGGGCCGGGGAGCTGTTTTTT
CDR3 protein: CASSLDRAGELFF
V gene: TRBV12-3/TRBV12-4
D gene: -
J gene: TRBJ2-2
CDR3 length: 13
clone size: few

CDR3 DNA: TGCGCCAGCAGCCTTTTAATAGGGGGATCGCCTGAAGAGACCCAGTACTTC
CDR3 protein: CASSLLIGGSPEETQYF
V gene: TRBV5-1
D gene: -
J gene: TRBJ2-5
CDR3 length: 17
clone size: once

CDR3 DNA: TGTGCCAGCAGCTTAGGGCCCGGGGGGAGCCAAGAGACCCAGTACTTC
CDR3 protein: CASSLGPGGSQETQYF
V gene: TRBV7-2
D gene: TRBD2
J gene: TRBJ2-5
CDR3 length: 16
clone size: -

CDR3 DNA: TGTGCCAGCAGTCCCCTTGGATCCTCGTACGAAAAGTACTTC
CDR3 protein: CASSPLGSSYEKYF
V gene: TRBV12-3/TRBV12-4
D gene: -
J gene: TRBJ2-7
CDR3 length: 14
clone size: -

CDR3 DNA: TGTGCCAGCAGCCCCCTGGCTAGCAGCCTCAATGAGCAGTTCTTC
CDR3 protein: CASSPLASSLNEQFF
V gene: TRBV5-6
D gene: -
J gene: TRBJ2-1
CDR3 length: 15
clone size: many

CDR3 DNA: TGCAGTGCTAGGGGCCTGCGGGAGGCAGATACGCAGTATTTT
CDR3 protein: CSARGLREADTQYF
V gene: TRBV20-1
D gene: TRBD2
J gene: TRBJ2-3
CDR3 length: 14
clone size: -

CDR3 DNA: TGCGCCAGCAGCCAAGGGACAGGCGTGCCCTCTGGGGCCAACGTCCTGACTTTC
CDR3 protein: CASSQGTGVPSGANVLTF
V gene: TRBV4-1
D gene: TRBD1
J gene: TRBJ2-6
CDR3 length: 18
clone size: once

CDR3 DNA: TGTGCCAGCAGCGGAGAGGGGTGGTGGGAGACCCAGTACTTC
CDR3 protein: CASSGEGWWETQYF
V gene: TRBV7-8
D gene: -
J gene: TRBJ2-5
CDR3 length: 14
clone size: medium-sized

CDR3 DNA: TGCAGTGCTTCCGGGACAGTCTATGGCTACACCTTC
CDR3 protein: CSASGTVYGYTF
V gene: TRBV20-1
D gene: TRBD1
J gene: TRBJ1-2
CDR3 length: 12
clone size: -

CDR3 DNA: TGTGCCATCAGTGACCTCACAGATACGCAGTATTTT
CDR3 protein: CAISDLTDTQYF
V gene: TRBV10-3
D gene: -
J gene: TRBJ2-3
CDR3 length: 12
clone size: many

CDR3 DNA: TGCAGCGCCTTTAGACAGGGCAGCTATGGCTACACCTTC
CDR3 protein: CSAFRQGSYGYTF
V gene: TRBV29-1
D gene: TRBD1
J gene: TRBJ1-2
CDR3 length: 13
clone size: -

CDR3 DNA: TGTGCCAGCAGCCCCCTACCGAGGGGACAAGAGACCCAGTACTTC
CDR3 protein: CASSPLPRGQETQYF
V gene: TRBV7-2
D gene: -
J gene: TRBJ2-5
CDR3 length: 15
clone size: few

CDR3 DNA: TGTGCCAGCAGTCCCCCCCCCTTAGGGGGGAATAGCAATCAGCCCCAGCATTTT
CDR3 protein: CASSPPPLGGNSNQPQHF
V gene: TRBV28
D gene: -
J gene: TRBJ1-5
CDR3 length: 18
clone size: -

CDR3 DNA: TGCAGCGTCAGGAAGGGTAGGACTAGCAGCACAGATACGCAGTATTTT
CDR3 protein: CSVRKGRTSSTDTQYF
V gene: TRBV29-1
D gene: TRBD2
J gene: TRBJ2-3
CDR3 length: 16
clone size: few

CDR3 DNA: TGTGCCACCAGTGAGCCAGGACAGGGAGATACGCAGTATTTT
CDR3 protein: CATSEPGQGDTQYF
V gene: TRBV24-1
D gene: TRBD1
J gene: TRBJ2-3
CDR3 length: 14
clone size: -

CDR3 DNA: TGTGCCAGCAGTTTCCCTATGGACAGGGGTGGGAACATTCAGTACTTC
CDR3 protein: CASSFPMDRGGNIQYF
V gene: TRBV12-3/TRBV12-4
D gene: TRBD1
J gene: TRBJ2-4
CDR3 length: 16
clone size: many

CDR3 DNA: TGCGCCAGCAGCCAAGATCGGCGACTAGCGGGGCGCAGAGGGGGAGATACGCAGTATTTT
CDR3 protein: CASSQDRRLAGRRGGDTQYF
V gene: TRBV4-1
D gene: TRBD2
J gene: TRBJ2-3
CDR3 length: 20
clone size: few

CDR3 DNA: TGCGCCAGCAGCTTATTCCGGGAGAACACTGAAGCTTTCTTT
CDR3 protein: CASSLFRENTEAFF
V gene: TRBV5-1
D gene: -
J gene: TRBJ1-1
CDR3 length: 14
clone size: -

CDR3 DNA: TGTGCCACTTCGAAAGTGTCCCGGTCCTACAATGAGCAGTTCTTC
CDR3 protein: CATSKVSRSYNEQFF
V gene: TRBV6-2/TRBV6-3
D gene: -
J gene: TRBJ2-1
CDR3 length: 15
clone size: few

CDR3 DNA: TGTGCCAGCAGCTCCGGGGTCTCCTACGAGCAGTACTTC
CDR3 protein: CASSSGVSYEQYF
V gene: TRBV21-1
D gene: -
J gene: TRBJ2-7
CDR3 length: 13
clone size: -

CDR3 DNA: TGTGCCAGCAGCCCGAGCGGGGGGGAGGATACGCAGTATTTT
CDR3 protein: CASSPSGGEDTQYF
V gene: TRBV7-9
D gene: TRBD2
J gene: TRBJ2-3
CDR3 length: 14
clone size: -

CDR3 DNA: TGTGCCAGCGGAAGGCAGGGCCTCCCCTACGAGCAGTACTTC
CDR3 protein: CASGRQGLPYEQYF
V gene: TRBV27
D gene: -
J gene: TRBJ2-7
CDR3 length: 14
clone size: few

CDR3 DNA: TGTGCCAGCAGCCGAAGGGGGGGGAATTACAATGAGCAGTTCTTC
CDR3 protein: CASSRRGGNYNEQFF
V gene: TRBV6-2/TRBV6-3
D gene: -
J gene: TRBJ2-1
CDR3 length: 15
clone size: -

CDR3 DNA: TGTGCCAGCAGCCAAGATTGGATCTCCTACGAGCAGTACTTC
CDR3 protein: CASSQDWISYEQYF
V gene: TRBV3-1
D gene: -
J gene: TRBJ2-7
CDR3 length: 14
clone size: few

CDR3 DNA: TGTGCCAGCAGTTACATAGCGGGAGTATCCTACAATGAGCAGTTCTTC
CDR3 protein: CASSYIAGVSYNEQFF
V gene: TRBV6-5
D gene: TRBD2
J gene: TRBJ2-1
CDR3 length: 16
clone size: many

CDR3 DNA: TGCAGCGCACGGGACGGACCCTACGAGCAGTACTTC
CDR3 protein: CSARDGPYEQYF
V gene: TRBV29-1
D gene: -
J gene: TRBJ2-7
CDR3 length: 12
clone size: few

CDR3 DNA: TGCGCCAGCAGCTTGGTGGGACGGTACACCGGGGAGCTGTTTTTT
CDR3 protein: CASSLVGRYTGELFF
V gene: TRBV5-1
D gene: -
J gene: TRBJ2-2
CDR3 length: 15
clone size: -

CDR3 DNA: TGTGCCAGCAAAGGCAGGGGGCCACACACCGGGGAGCTGTTTTTT
CDR3 protein: CASKGRGPHTGELFF
V gene: TRBV2
D gene: TRBD1
J gene: TRBJ2-2
CDR3 length: 15
clone size: few

CDR3 DNA: TGTGCCAGCAGTTTGGCGGGGCCCCGGGGCGAGCAGTACTTC
CDR3 protein: CASSLAGPRGEQYF
V gene: TRBV12-3/TRBV12-4
D gene: -
J gene: TRBJ2-7
CDR3 length: 14
clone size: few

CDR3 DNA: TGTGCCAGCAGCTTAGCTGGTAACACTGAAGCTTTCTTT
CDR3 protein: CASSLAGNTEAFF
V gene: TRBV7-2
D gene: -
J gene: TRBJ1-1
CDR3 length: 13
clone size: many

CDR3 DNA: TGTGCCAGCAGTGAATGGTTGGACAGGGGGCGGGGGGAGCAGTACTTC
CDR3 protein: CASSEWLDRGRGEQYF
V gene: TRBV25-1
D gene: TRBD1
J gene: TRBJ2-7
CDR3 length: 16
clone size: -

CDR3 DNA: TGTGCCAGCAGCCTAACGACAGGGAATAATGAAAAACTGTTTTTT
CDR3 protein: CASSLTTGNNEKLFF
V gene: TRBV7-8
D gene: TRBD1
J gene: TRBJ1-4
CDR3 length: 15
clone size: few

CDR3 DNA: TGTGCCATCAGTGAGTCAGGGGCAAGGGCTTTCTTT
CDR3 protein: CAISESGARAFF
V gene: TRBV10-3
D gene: -
J gene: TRBJ1-1
CDR3 length: 12
clone size: many

CDR3 DNA: TGTGCCAGCACGCATCAGGGGGGGAACACTGAAGCTTTCTTT
CDR3 protein: CASTHQGGNTEAFF
V gene: TRBV12-3/TRBV12-4
D gene: TRBD1
J gene: TRBJ1-1
CDR3 length: 14
clone size: -

CDR3 DNA: TGTGCCAGCAGCTTCGGCGAAAAGGACTACCCCCGCACAGATACGCAGTATTTT
CDR3 protein: CASSFGEKDYPRTDTQYF
V gene: TRBV5-6
D gene: -
J gene: TRBJ2-3
CDR3 length: 18
clone size: many

CDR3 DNA: TGTGCCAGCAGCCACCGGGACAGGTCGGCGCAGTACTTC
CDR3 protein: CASSHRDRSAQYF
V gene: TRBV5-6
D gene: TRBD1
J gene: TRBJ2-7
CDR3 length: 13
clone size: many

CDR3 DNA: TGTGCCATCAGTGTCGAGGCTGCCTACAATGAGCAGTTCTTC
CDR3 protein: CAISVEAAYNEQFF
V gene: TRBV10-3
D gene: -
J gene: TRBJ2-1
CDR3 length: 14
clone size: -

CDR3 DNA: TGTGCCAGCAGCTTATCACTGACTAGCGGGGGCCTCTCCTACGAGCAGTACTTC
CDR3 protein: CASSLSLTSGGLSYEQYF
V gene: TRBV11-2
D gene: TRBD2
J gene: TRBJ2-7
CDR3 length: 18
clone size: -

CDR3 DNA: TGTGCCAGCAGTCGACTAGCGGGAGCTGGCGGGGAGCTGTTTTTT
CDR3 protein: CASSRLAGAGGELFF
V gene: TRBV12-3/TRBV12-4
D gene: TRBD2
J gene: TRBJ2-2
CDR3 length: 15
clone size: -

CDR3 DNA: TGTGCCAGCAGCTTTTTAGTAGTTGCTGGCTACACCTTC
CDR3 protein: CASSFLVVAGYTF
V gene: TRBV5-6
D gene: -
J gene: TRBJ1-2
CDR3 length: 13
clone size: many

CDR3 DNA: TGTGCCAGCATCGACAGGGCGGCCAAAAACATTCAGTACTTC
CDR3 protein: CASIDRAAKNIQYF
V gene: TRBV2
D gene: TRBD1
J gene: TRBJ2-4
CDR3 length: 14
clone size: -